This section outlines one T cell receptor (beta chain) sequence together with its context. Generated by immunoSEQ multiplex PCR, the TCRdb table keeps only in-frame clones and is missing some. The sample yields a few hundred thousand clones, 70% to 90% seen once. Germline V lookup: CDR1 SGHAT, CDR2 FQNNGV. The CDR3 totals 16 residues. Trimming at V came to 1 base and at J to 5 bases, leaving 7 bases not matched to a gene. The sample originates from a study of blood T cell repertoires in COVID-19. Sequencing was carried out using peripheral blood. The TCR comes from a woman in her thirties with COVID-19, enrolled during active disease. This chain connects TRBV11-2 to TRBJ2-1; TRBD2 agrees at 8 bases. CDR3 coding DNA: TGTGCCAGCAGCTTAGGGAGCGGGAGAGGAGACAATGAGCAGTTCTTC. Amino acid sequence: CASSLGSGRGDNEQFF.